The table lists the clone carrying this T cell receptor beta chain with a count of one. Its target is unknown. These data are taken from a study of shared clonotypes between healthy human individuals. Naive CD8 populations comprised CD45RO-negative cells positively selected for CCR7, excluding terminally differentiated effector memory CD45RA+ cells. Adult Caucasians living in Nashville, Tennessee made up all of the donors. Authors' methods: Filtering differed, since immunoSEQ gave only junction sequences and no quality scores. TCRdb keeps only in-frame clones here, not all; method: immunoSEQ multiplex PCR. That table is the source of V, J and clone size, and D and trimming were worked out from the DNA. The sample gives about 2.2 million clones, under 95% of which show up once; around 1.7% is in the top ten. General study points: Against clonotypes common to all four donors, non-shared ones had lower generation probabilities. Rarefaction showed that sequencing of sorted subsets was incomplete (despite large depth).

The length of the CDR3 is 16 residues. Trimming shortened V by 0 bases and J by 0 bases, and 11 bases separated the two germline ends. The germline V gene has CDR1 GTSNPN and CDR2 SVGIG (reference sequence). The sequence was obtained from a man younger than 35 in good health. Some clones in this sample may be carry-over from other donors' samples. The chain combines TRBV30 with TRBJ2-2; tentatively, D is TRBD1 (6 bases). Specimen: naive CD8+ T cells from PBMCs. DNA of the CDR3: TGTGCCTGGAGTGTAACAGGGAATCCGAACACCGGGGAGCTGTTTTTT. It specifies CAWSVTGNPNTGELFF.